Presented here are 17 T cell receptor beta chains from one specimen sequenced in a study of T-cell reconstitution after alpha-beta-depleted transplantation in children. Construction of the TCRbeta library involved unique molecular identifiers. TCRdb re-called the PCR reads with MiXCR, one entry per CDR3 protein. The sample consists of around 600,000 distinct CDR3 sequences, about 11% of them appearing once. The sample consisted of PBMCs from the stem cell graft donor, taken from the stem cell graft. The receptors were gathered from a human donor who donated a stem cell graft to a child with acute myeloid leukemia.

The V gene is TRBV10-3, the J gene TRBJ2-3; TRBD1 is a possible D gene (5 bases). V dropped 6 bases and J dropped 3 bases, with 28 bases sitting between them. Germline V gene data show CDR1 as ENHRY and CDR2 as SYGVKD. The CDR3 is 19 amino acids. The CDR3 coding sequence is TGTGCCATCAGAGAGAGAATTAGCCAAGCGTCTCAGGGAACAGATACGCAGTATTTT. Amino acid sequence: CAIRERISQASQGTDTQYF.

There are many counts of this clonotype. The gene calls are TRBV27 and TRBJ2-1; D gene uncertain. This CDR3 has 13 amino acids. V shed 6 bases and J shed 8 bases, with 14 bases lying between them. The V gene's germline CDR1 is MNHEY and CDR2 SMNVEV (reference sequence). The CDR3 sequence: CASSYGPSYEQFF. Here the CDR3 DNA reads TGTGCCAGCAGCTACGGCCCCTCCTATGAGCAGTTCTTC.

The genes are TRBV15 and TRBJ2-1, with 7 nucleotides matching TRBD2. The CDR3 runs 16 residues. Unmatched junction bases numbered 8, after V lost 3 bases and J lost 3 bases. Germline CDR1 LNHNV, CDR2 YYDKDF (reference sequence). DNA for the CDR3: TGTGCCACCAGCAGTAGGGCGGGAGCCGACTACAATGAGCAGTTCTTC. This encodes CATSSRAGADYNEQFF.

This clonotype was found a few times. V usage is TRBV20-1 and J usage is TRBJ2-3; 7 bases agree with TRBD2. The CDR3 runs 16 residues. Germline V gene data show CDR1 as DFQATT and CDR2 as SNEGSKA (reference sequence). The trim removed 3 bases at V and 2 bases at J, leaving 11 bases unmatched. The CDR3 spells CSASHRGRVITDTQYF. DNA of the CDR3: TGCAGTGCTAGCCATCGTGGGAGGGTGATCACAGATACGCAGTATTTT.

This clonotype has at least ten counts. V and J are TRBV4-3 and TRBJ2-7, with 10 bases that match TRBD1. CDR1 and CDR2 from the germline V gene are LGHNA and YSLEER. The V segment lost 3 bases and the J segment 5 bases; nucleotides outside the gene matches: 10. The CDR3 contains 16 residues. The CDR3 spells CASSQIPGQGTDEQYF. The CDR3 region has the DNA TGCGCCAGCAGCCAGATTCCGGGACAGGGGACAGACGAGCAGTACTTC.

V is TRBV20-1 and J is TRBJ2-6; TRBD1 aligns across 12 bases. Germline V gene lookup returns CDR1 DFQATT and CDR2 SNEGSKA (reference sequence). The CDR3 spans 16 residues. For the CDR3, the DNA is TGCTGCTTCTGGGACAGGGGGCAAACTGGGGCCAACGTCCTGACTTTC. It codes for CCFWDRGQTGANVLTF.

This clonotype appeared a few times. The chain carries TRBV29-1 and TRBJ2-1; D call uncertain. This CDR3 is built from 10 residues. The V end was cut by 7 bases, the J end by 6 bases, with 7 bases between. The V gene's germline CDR1 is SQVTM and CDR2 ANQGSEA. CDR3 sequence reads: CSGSFNEQFF. The CDR3 DNA follows: TGCAGCGGGAGCTTCAATGAGCAGTTCTTC.

This clonotype showed up just a few times. This chain links TRBV20-1 with TRBJ2-5; D is perhaps TRBD1 (5 bases). V lost 0 bases and J 5 bases, leaving 13 bases between the germline ends. The CDR3 runs 14 residues. Germline V gene lookup returns CDR1 DFQATT and CDR2 SNEGSKA (reference sequence). For the CDR3, the DNA is TGCAGTGCTAGAGATCATCAGGGCCGGGAGACCCAGTACTTC. Its protein product is CSARDHQGRETQYF.

This clonotype was seen only a few times. V and J are TRBV20-1 and TRBJ2-7, with 7 bases matching TRBD2. The V gene end was trimmed by 3 bases and the J gene end by 2 bases; junction bases not matched to a gene: 10. The CDR3 totals 15 residues. Germline values: CDR1 DFQATT, CDR2 SNEGSKA (reference sequence). The CDR3 sequence is CSASLPTSGTYEQYF. In nucleotides, the CDR3 is TGCAGTGCTAGCCTACCCACCAGCGGGACCTACGAGCAGTACTTC.

This clonotype was detected only a few times. The chain combines TRBV20-1 with TRBJ2-3; perhaps TRBD2 as D (7 bases). CDR3 length: 14 residues. Trimming removed 3 bases at V and 6 bases at J, with 16 bases between. Germline V gene data show CDR1 as DFQATT and CDR2 as SNEGSKA (reference sequence). The CDR3 region is CSARFSGRGDTQYF. The CDR3 DNA is TGCAGTGCTAGGTTTTCGGGGAGGGGGGATACGCAGTATTTT.

A remark on this clonotype: A single base separates this from a much larger clone, so it may be a read error. The genes are TRBV20-1 and TRBJ1-5; weak D call: TRBD1 (5 bases). Germline V gives CDR1 DFQATT, CDR2 SNEGSKA (reference sequence). The CDR3 has 15 residues. The CDR3 loop is CCARALSGSNQPQHF. The CDR3 DNA follows: TGCTGTGCTAGAGCACTATCAGGGAGCAATCAGCCCCAGCATTTT.

This clonotype occurred many times. The chain carries TRBV9 and TRBJ2-1; 7 bases line up with TRBD2. CDR1 and CDR2 from the germline V gene are SGDLS and YYNGEE. Trimming at V came to 2 bases and at J to 15 bases, leaving 8 bases not matched to a gene. This CDR3 has 12 amino acids. The CDR3 DNA sequence: TGTGCCAGCAGCGTGGGGCCGGGACTACCGTTCTTC. It yields the protein CASSVGPGLPFF.

This clonotype was picked up a small number of times. The chain carries TRBV15 and TRBJ2-3; no firm D call. CDR3 length: 17 amino acids. V lost 4 bases and J lost 2, with 19 bases in between. Germline V CDR1 and CDR2: LNHNV, YYDKDF (reference sequence). CDR3 region: CATSTQTRMSSTDTQYF. CDR3 sequence (DNA): TGTGCCACCAGCACACAAACCAGGATGTCCTCCACAGATACGCAGTATTTT. Together with reference TRBV15 and TRBJ2-3, the CDR3 gives the full variable domain: DAMVIQNPRYQVTQFGKPVTLSCSQTLNHNVMYWYQQKSSQAPKLLFHYYDKDFNNEADTPDNFQSRRPNTSFCFLDIRSPGLGDTAMYLCATSTQTRMSSTDTQYFGPGTRLTVL.

This chain links TRBV4-3 with TRBJ2-6, with D possibly being TRBD2 (6 bases). Germline V CDR1 and CDR2: LGHNA, YSLEER. The CDR3 is 16 residues long. V shed 0 bases and J shed 5 bases, with 11 bases lying between them. CDR3 in DNA: TGCGCCAGCAGCCAAGATTCGGGCGGGAGGGCCAACGTCCTGACTTTC. It is translated as CASSQDSGGRANVLTF.

V is TRBV5-6 and J is TRBJ2-3; TRBD1 is a possible D gene (6 bases). The CDR3 contains 14 residues. The V gene lost 1 base and the J gene lost 4 bases, with 10 bases spanning the gap. Germline V gives CDR1 SGHDT, CDR2 YYEEEE. CDR3 sequence reads: CASSLLQGPDTQYF. In nucleotides, the CDR3 is TGTGCCAGCAGCTTGTTACAGGGTCCAGATACGCAGTATTTT.

This clonotype has only a few counts. This chain links TRBV20-1 with TRBJ2-1; 12 bases align to TRBD2. This CDR3 contains 16 residues. The trim removed 5 bases at V and 3 bases at J, leaving 8 bases unmatched. CDR1 is DFQATT and CDR2 is SNEGSKA in the germline V gene (reference sequence). The CDR3 sequence is CSAPGTSGPIYNEQFF. CDR3 sequence (DNA): TGCAGTGCTCCCGGGACTAGCGGGCCCATCTACAATGAGCAGTTCTTC.

This clonotype turned up a few times. The CDR3 loop reads CASSLSLGLRQGDSETQYF. CDR3 DNA: TGTGCCAGCAGCTTAAGCTTAGGTTTGAGACAGGGTGATTCGGAGACCCAGTACTTC. The chain joins TRBV11-2 to TRBJ2-5, with TRBD1 matching over 7 bases. In germline, CDR1 is SGHAT, CDR2 FQNNGV. CDR3 length: 19 amino acids. The J segment lost 5 bases and the V segment lost 2 bases, leaving 20 bases of the junction unmatched.